The 22 T cell receptor beta chains below all came from one sample that was sequenced in a study of OX40 agonist ivuxolimab in advanced cancers. Sequenced by immunoSEQ multiplex PCR; TCRdb stores in-frame clones only, minus some. The sample has 80,000 to 100,000 clones, roughly nine tenths seen once. The source was CD4+ or CD8+ T cells sorted from blood, collected in a trial of the OX40 agonist ivuxolimab. Receptor source: an adult with an advanced solid tumor such as melanoma, head and neck, liver or kidney cancer.

This clone was seen once. This chain connects TRBV30 to TRBJ2-5; D perhaps matches TRBD1 (5 bases). The CDR3 sequence is 13 residues long. Trimming shortened V by 1 base and J by 5 bases, and 11 bases separated the two germline ends. The germline V gene encodes CDR1 GTSNPN and CDR2 SVGIG (reference sequence). The CDR3 sequence is CAWSGTGAETQYF. CDR3 sequence (DNA): TGTGCCTGGAGTGGCACAGGAGCGGAGACCCAGTACTTC. The full variable domain, its missing parts supplied by reference TRBV30 and TRBJ2-5, is SQTIHQWPATLVQPVGSPLSLECTVEGTSNPNLYWYRQAAGRGLQLLFYSVGIGQISSEVPQNLSASRPQDRQFILSSKKLLLSDSGFYLCAWSGTGAETQYFGPGTRLLVL.

Only one count was recorded for this clone. The genes are TRBV28 and TRBJ2-1, with D maybe TRBD1 (5 bases). Germline V gives CDR1 MDHEN, CDR2 SYDVKM. The CDR3 has 15 amino acids. V lost 6 bases, J lost 5 bases, and 17 bases lay in between. The CDR3 region is CASSPLGPINNEQFF. The CDR3 nucleotides are TGTGCCAGCAGCCCTTTGGGGCCCATAAACAATGAGCAGTTCTTC.

The rearrangement joins TRBV28 to TRBJ2-5, with 7 nucleotides matching TRBD1. CDR1 is MDHEN, CDR2 SYDVKM, per germline. Losses at the gene ends were 7 bases for V and 5 bases for J; bases not matched to a gene: 7. The length of the CDR3 is 13 residues. The CDR3 bases are TGTGCCAGCAATAAGGGGGCCCGGGAGACCCAGTACTTC. Translation: CASNKGARETQYF. The whole variable domain, filled in from reference TRBV28 and TRBJ2-5, reads DVKVTQSSRYLVKRTGEKVFLECVQDMDHENMFWYRQDPGLGLRLIYFSYDVKMKEKGDIPEGYSVSREKKERFSLILESASTNQTSMYLCASNKGARETQYFGPGTRLLVL.

The gene calls are TRBV5-4 and TRBJ1-1; D may be TRBD1 (5 bases). This CDR3 region has 14 residues. Trimming shortened V by 2 bases and J by 0 bases, and 8 bases separated the two germline ends. Germline CDR1 reads SGHNT; CDR2 reads YYREEE (reference sequence). The CDR3 region has the DNA TGTGCCAGCAGCTTAAGACAGCTGAACACTGAAGCTTTCTTT. Translated, it gives CASSLRQLNTEAFF.

J is TRBJ2-3 and V is TRBV10-3; 9 nucleotides line up with TRBD1. This CDR3 region has 14 residues. After removal of 7 bases from V and 1 base from J, the junction contained 3 bases not matched to a gene. Germline values: CDR1 ENHRY, CDR2 SYGVKD. The CDR3 sequence: CAINRDRGTDTQYF. CDR3 nucleotide sequence: TGTGCCATCAACCGGGACAGGGGCACAGATACGCAGTATTTT.

The V call is TRBV18, the J call TRBJ2-1, with TRBD2 matching over 11 bases. The CDR3 has 15 residues. Looked up from germline, CDR1 is KGHSH and CDR2 is LQKENI. V trimming: 3 bases; J trimming: 8 bases; junction bases outside the gene matches: 6. The CDR3 loop is CASSPTSGILDEQFF. Here the CDR3 DNA reads TGTGCCAGCTCACCGACTAGCGGGATATTGGATGAGCAGTTCTTC.

The chain uses TRBV6-1 and TRBJ2-7; D is unclear. This CDR3 region has 13 residues. The V end was cut by 0 bases, the J end by 3 bases, with 6 bases between. Germline V gene lookup returns CDR1 MNHNS and CDR2 SASEGT. CDR3: CASSEALIYEQYV. The CDR3 DNA reads as TGTGCCAGCAGTGAAGCGCTAATCTACGAGCAGTACGTC.

The V and J genes are TRBV7-2 and TRBJ2-3; 8 bases are a match to TRBD1. This CDR3 comprises 15 residues. CDR1 SGHTA and CDR2 FQGNSA come from the germline V gene. The junction had 6 bases not matched to a gene; V was cut back by 5 bases and J by 2 bases. CDR3 loop: CASSPGQGHTDTQYF. DNA for the CDR3: TGTGCCAGCAGCCCCGGACAGGGTCACACAGATACGCAGTATTTT.

This clone was detected only a few times. The chain carries TRBV29-1 and TRBJ1-5, with a tentative D call TRBD1 (6 bases). Germline CDR1 reads SQVTM; CDR2 reads ANQGSEA. V was cut by 6 bases and J by 7 bases, with 16 bases left in between. The CDR3 loop spans 13 amino acids. The chain's CDR3 is CSVSEGGLQPQHF. The CDR3 DNA reads TGCAGCGTATCAGAGGGGGGGTTACAGCCCCAGCATTTT. Combining the CDR3 with reference TRBV29-1 and TRBJ1-5 gives the whole variable domain SAVISQKPSRDICQRGTSLTIQCQVDSQVTMMFWYRQQPGQSLTLIATANQGSEATYESGFVIDKFPISRPNLTFSTLTVSNMSPEDSSIYLCSVSEGGLQPQHFGDGTRLSIL.

V usage is TRBV25-1 and J usage is TRBJ2-1; D gene ambiguous. CDR1 is MGHDK and CDR2 is SYGVNS in the germline V gene. The CDR3 sequence is 15 residues long. V was clipped by 2 bases and J by 6 bases, with 14 bases between them. DNA of the CDR3: TGTGCCAGCAGTGAAACGAGACTTCGACCCAATGAGCAGTTCTTC. Protein sequence: CASSETRLRPNEQFF.

The chain couples TRBV30 to TRBJ2-3, with 7 bases matching TRBD2. CDR3 length equals 15 residues. Trimming at V came to 4 bases and at J to 2 bases, leaving 9 bases not matched to a gene. Germline CDR1 and CDR2: GTSNPN and SVGIG (reference sequence). CDR3 bases: TGTGCCTGGACCCCCGGGGGAGGGCACACAGATACGCAGTATTTT. This codes for CAWTPGGGHTDTQYF.

This chain links TRBV10-3 with TRBJ2-1; 9 bases are a match to TRBD2. The CDR3 runs 15 residues. V lost 3 bases, J lost 10 bases, and 10 bases stayed unmatched. Germline V CDR1 and CDR2: ENHRY, SYGVKD. In DNA form, the CDR3 reads TGTGCCATCAGTGAAAGGTCTAGCGGGAAGGAGGAGCAGTTCTTC. It codes for CAISERSSGKEEQFF.

In this sample, this clone turned up many times. The J gene is TRBJ1-2, the V gene TRBV7-2; 8 bases match TRBD1. The ends lost 2 bases at V and 4 bases at J; junction bases unmatched: 3. Per germline, CDR1 SGHTA and CDR2 FQGNSA. This CDR3 comprises 14 residues. CDR3 nucleotide sequence: TGTGCCAGCAGCTTACAGGGACAGGCCTATGGCTACACCTTC. Protein: CASSLQGQAYGYTF.

This chain connects TRBV29-1 to TRBJ1-2, with a tentative D call TRBD1 (6 bases). Germline V gene lookup returns CDR1 SQVTM and CDR2 ANQGSEA. There are 15 residues in the CDR3. V was trimmed by 0 bases and J by 8 bases, leaving 19 bases between them. In nucleotides, the CDR3 is TGCAGCGTTGAAGATAGATCTAAGCAGGGGCAAGGCTACACCTTC. This translates into CSVEDRSKQGQGYTF.

The chain employs TRBV28 and TRBJ1-1; D is unresolved. CDR1 and CDR2 from the germline V gene are MDHEN and SYDVKM. The ends were cut back, 6 bases at V and 1 base at J, with 6 bases in the middle. The CDR3 is 12 amino acids. The CDR3 sequence: CASRRTNTEAFF. DNA for the CDR3: TGTGCCAGCAGGCGGACGAACACTGAAGCTTTCTTT.

The J gene is TRBJ2-3, the V gene TRBV5-5; 14 positions match TRBD2. Trimming took 3 bases from V and 4 from J; bases not matched to a gene: 7. This CDR3 spans 17 amino acids. CDR1 is SGHKS and CDR2 is YYEKEE in the germline V gene (reference sequence). The CDR3 DNA follows: TGTGCCAGCAGCTGGGTGGGACTAGCGGGAGCCCCAGATACGCAGTATTTT. Translating it yields CASSWVGLAGAPDTQYF.

The V gene is TRBV2, the J gene TRBJ2-7; 9 nucleotides align to TRBD1. In germline, CDR1 is SNHLY, CDR2 FYNNEI. The CDR3 has 12 amino acids. Germline trimming cut 8 bases from V and 4 bases from J; bases unmatched to any gene: 3. CDR3 sequence reads: CASGDRVYEQYV. The DNA of the CDR3 is TGTGCCAGCGGGGACAGGGTGTACGAGCAGTACGTC.

The CDR3 spells CASSFPGTGANTEAFF. CDR3 nucleotides: TGTGCCAGCAGCTTCCCCGGAACAGGAGCGAACACTGAAGCTTTCTTT. The chain uses TRBV14 and TRBJ1-1; perhaps TRBD1 as D (5 bases). Germline V gene data show CDR1 as SGHDN and CDR2 as FVKESK. V was trimmed by 5 bases and J by 1 base, leaving 17 bases between them. There are 16 residues in the CDR3.

The V call is TRBV29-1, the J call TRBJ2-2; D unclear. Germline CDR1 is SQVTM and CDR2 is ANQGSEA. Trimming took 4 bases from V and 7 from J, leaving 10 bases between them. The CDR3 is 12 amino acids. This chain's CDR3 is CSVAGVLGELFF. The CDR3 nucleotides are TGCAGCGTTGCCGGTGTCCTCGGGGAGCTGTTTTTT.

The chain employs TRBV7-8 and TRBJ2-7; the D is unclear. This CDR3 is built from 14 residues. Trimming took off 5 bases at V and 0 bases at J, with 11 bases between the two ends. Germline assignment: CDR1 SGHVS and CDR2 FQNEAQ. The CDR3 region is CASSGRTFSYEQYF. The CDR3, as DNA: TGTGCCAGCAGCGGCAGGACCTTCTCCTACGAGCAGTACTTC.

The genes are TRBV11-2 and TRBJ1-1, with TRBD1 matching 9 bases. Germline V gene lookup returns CDR1 SGHAT and CDR2 FQNNGV. After removal of 4 bases from V and 4 bases from J, the junction contained 4 bases not matched to a gene. This CDR3 spans 14 amino acids. The CDR3 DNA follows: TGTGCCAGCAGCTACGGACAGGGGAGCACTGAAGCTTTCTTT. As protein: CASSYGQGSTEAFF.

This clone was found once. CDR3 in DNA: TGTGCCAGCACCCTGGTCGGGGATCACTCGGGCTACACCTTC. Protein: CASTLVGDHSGYTF. The V call is TRBV7-9, the J call TRBJ1-2; D not resolved. This CDR3 comprises 14 residues. Trimming removed 7 bases from V and 8 bases from J, with 20 bases in between. Germline CDR1 SEHNR, CDR2 FQNEAQ (reference sequence).